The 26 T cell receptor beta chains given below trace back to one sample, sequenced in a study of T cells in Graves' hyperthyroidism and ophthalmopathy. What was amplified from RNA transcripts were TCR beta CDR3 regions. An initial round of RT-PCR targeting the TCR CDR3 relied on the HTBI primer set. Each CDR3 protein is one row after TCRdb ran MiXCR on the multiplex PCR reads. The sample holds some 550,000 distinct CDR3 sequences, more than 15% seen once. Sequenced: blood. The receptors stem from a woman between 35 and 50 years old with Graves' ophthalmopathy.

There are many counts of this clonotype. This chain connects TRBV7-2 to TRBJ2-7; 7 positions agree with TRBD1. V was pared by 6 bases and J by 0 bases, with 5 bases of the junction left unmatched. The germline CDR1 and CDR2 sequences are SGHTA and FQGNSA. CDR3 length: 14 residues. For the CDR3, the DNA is TGTGCCAGCAGATGGGACAGACCCTCCTACGAGCAGTACTTC. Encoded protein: CASRWDRPSYEQYF. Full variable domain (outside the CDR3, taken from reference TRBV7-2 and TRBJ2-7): GAGVSQSPSNKVTEKGKDVELRCDPISGHTALYWYRQSLGQGLEFLIYFQGNSAPDKSGLPSDRFSAERTGGSVSTLTIQRTQQEDSAVYLCASRWDRPSYEQYFGPGTRLTVT.

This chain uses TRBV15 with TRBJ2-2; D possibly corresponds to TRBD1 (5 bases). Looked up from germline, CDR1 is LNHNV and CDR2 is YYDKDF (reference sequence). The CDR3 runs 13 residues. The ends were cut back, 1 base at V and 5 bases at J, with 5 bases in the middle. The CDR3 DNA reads TGTGCCACCAGCAGAGCAGGGACCGGGGAGCTGTTTTTT. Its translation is CATSRAGTGELFF.

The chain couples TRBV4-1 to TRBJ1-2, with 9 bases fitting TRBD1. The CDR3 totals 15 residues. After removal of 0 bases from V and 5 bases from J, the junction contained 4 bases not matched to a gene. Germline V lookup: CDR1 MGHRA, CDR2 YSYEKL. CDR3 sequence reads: CASSQDGTGLYGYTF. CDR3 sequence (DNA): TGCGCCAGCAGCCAAGACGGGACAGGGCTTTATGGCTACACCTTC.

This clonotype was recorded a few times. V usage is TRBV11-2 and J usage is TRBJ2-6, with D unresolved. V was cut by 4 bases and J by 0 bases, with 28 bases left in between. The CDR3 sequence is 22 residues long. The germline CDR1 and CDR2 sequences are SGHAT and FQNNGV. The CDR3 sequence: CASSSYTTSFGPPFSGANVLTF. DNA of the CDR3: TGTGCCAGCAGCTCTTATACTACATCGTTTGGCCCTCCATTCTCTGGGGCCAACGTCCTGACTTTC.

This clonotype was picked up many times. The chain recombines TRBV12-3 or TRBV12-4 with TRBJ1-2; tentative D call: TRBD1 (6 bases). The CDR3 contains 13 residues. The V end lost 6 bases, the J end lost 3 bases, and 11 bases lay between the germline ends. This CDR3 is CASRVGGDYGYTF. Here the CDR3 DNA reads TGTGCCAGCAGAGTGGGGGGCGACTATGGCTACACCTTC.

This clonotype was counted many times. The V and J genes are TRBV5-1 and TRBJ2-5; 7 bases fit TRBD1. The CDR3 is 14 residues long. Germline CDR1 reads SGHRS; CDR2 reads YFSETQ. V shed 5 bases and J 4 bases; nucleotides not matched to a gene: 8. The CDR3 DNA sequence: TGCGCCAGCAGTCCGACAGGGCGTGGAGAGACCCAGTACTTC. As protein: CASSPTGRGETQYF.

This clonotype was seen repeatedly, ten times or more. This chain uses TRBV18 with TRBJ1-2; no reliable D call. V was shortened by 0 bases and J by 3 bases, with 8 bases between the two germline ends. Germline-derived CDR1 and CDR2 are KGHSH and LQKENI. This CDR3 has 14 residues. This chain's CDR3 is CASSPPVEYYGYTF. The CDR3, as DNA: TGTGCCAGCTCACCACCGGTGGAGTACTATGGCTACACCTTC.

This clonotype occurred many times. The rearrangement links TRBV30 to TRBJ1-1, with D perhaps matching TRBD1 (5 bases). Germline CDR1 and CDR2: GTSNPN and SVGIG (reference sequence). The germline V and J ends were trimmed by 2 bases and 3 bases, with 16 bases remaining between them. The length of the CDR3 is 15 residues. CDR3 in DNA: TGTGCCTGGAGTCGGGGCGCTAGTTCACACACTGAAGCTTTCTTT. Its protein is CAWSRGASSHTEAFF.

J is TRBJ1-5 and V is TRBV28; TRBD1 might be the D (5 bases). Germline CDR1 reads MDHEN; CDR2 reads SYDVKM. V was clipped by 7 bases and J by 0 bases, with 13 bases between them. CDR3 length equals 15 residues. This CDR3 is CASTDPGGSNQPQHF. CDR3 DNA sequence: TGTGCCAGCACTGACCCCGGGGGTAGCAATCAGCCCCAGCATTTT.

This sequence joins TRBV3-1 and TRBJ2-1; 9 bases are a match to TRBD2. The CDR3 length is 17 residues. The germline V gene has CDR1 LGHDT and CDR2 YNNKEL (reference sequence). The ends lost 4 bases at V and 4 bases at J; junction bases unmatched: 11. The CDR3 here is CASSPYWVAGVYNEQFF. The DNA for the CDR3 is TGTGCCAGCAGCCCATACTGGGTAGCGGGAGTGTACAATGAGCAGTTCTTC.

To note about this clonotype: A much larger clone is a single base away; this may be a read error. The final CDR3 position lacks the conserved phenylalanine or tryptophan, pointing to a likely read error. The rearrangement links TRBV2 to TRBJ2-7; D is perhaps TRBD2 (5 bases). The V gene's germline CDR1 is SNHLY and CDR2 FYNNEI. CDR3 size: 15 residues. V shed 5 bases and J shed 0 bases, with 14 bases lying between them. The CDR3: CASSFDYTNSYEQYY. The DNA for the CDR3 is TGTGCCAGCAGTTTCGACTATACTAACTCCTACGAGCAGTACTAC.

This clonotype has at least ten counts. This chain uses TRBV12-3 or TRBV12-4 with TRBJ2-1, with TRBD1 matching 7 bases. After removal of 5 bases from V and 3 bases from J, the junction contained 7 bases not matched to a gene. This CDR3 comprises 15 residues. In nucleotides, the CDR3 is TGTGCCAGCAGTCCCCGGGACAGAGACTACAATGAGCAGTTCTTC. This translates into CASSPRDRDYNEQFF.

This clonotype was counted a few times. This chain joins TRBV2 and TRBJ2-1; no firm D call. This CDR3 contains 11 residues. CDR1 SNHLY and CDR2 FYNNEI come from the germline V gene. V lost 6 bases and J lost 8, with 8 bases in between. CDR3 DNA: TGTGCCAGCAGCCTCTTGTATGAGCAGTTCTTC. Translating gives CASSLLYEQFF.

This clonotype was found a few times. The CDR3 DNA is TGTGCCAGCAGTTTACTAGCGGGGGCTTGGAATGAGCAGTTCTTC. As protein: CASSLLAGAWNEQFF. This chain joins TRBV12-3 or TRBV12-4 and TRBJ2-1, with TRBD2 matching over 10 bases. Trimming removed 2 bases from V and 7 bases from J; junction bases left unmatched: 5. The CDR3 sequence is 15 residues long.

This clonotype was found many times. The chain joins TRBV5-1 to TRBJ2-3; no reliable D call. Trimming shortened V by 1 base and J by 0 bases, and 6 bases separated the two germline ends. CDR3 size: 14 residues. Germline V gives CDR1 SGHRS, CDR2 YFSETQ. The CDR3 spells CASSLLYSTDTQYF. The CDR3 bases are TGCGCCAGCAGCTTGTTGTACAGCACAGATACGCAGTATTTT.

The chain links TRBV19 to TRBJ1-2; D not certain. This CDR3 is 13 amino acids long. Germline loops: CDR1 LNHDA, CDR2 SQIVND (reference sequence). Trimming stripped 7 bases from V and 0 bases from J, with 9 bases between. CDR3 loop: CASTGMANYGYTF. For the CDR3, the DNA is TGTGCCAGTACGGGGATGGCTAACTATGGCTACACCTTC.

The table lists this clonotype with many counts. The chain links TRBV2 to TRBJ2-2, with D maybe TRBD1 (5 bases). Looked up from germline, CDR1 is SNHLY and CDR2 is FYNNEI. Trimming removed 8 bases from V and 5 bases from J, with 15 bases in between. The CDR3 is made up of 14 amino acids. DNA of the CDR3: TGTGCCAGCCGCTCAGGGTTTGCGACCGGGGAGCTGTTTTTT. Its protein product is CASRSGFATGELFF.

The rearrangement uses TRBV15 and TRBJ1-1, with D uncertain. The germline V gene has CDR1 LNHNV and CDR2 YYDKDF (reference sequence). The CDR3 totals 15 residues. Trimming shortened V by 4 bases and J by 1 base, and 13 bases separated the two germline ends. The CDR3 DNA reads TGTGCCACCAGCATGACGATCGACAAGAACACTGAAGCTTTCTTT. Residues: CATSMTIDKNTEAFF.

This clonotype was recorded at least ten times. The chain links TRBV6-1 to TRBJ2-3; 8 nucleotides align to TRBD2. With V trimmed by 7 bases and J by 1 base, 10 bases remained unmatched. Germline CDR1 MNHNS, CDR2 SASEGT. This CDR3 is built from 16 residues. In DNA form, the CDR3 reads TGTGCCAGCACCCACAGCCCCGGGAGGGGCACAGATACGCAGTATTTT. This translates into CASTHSPGRGTDTQYF.

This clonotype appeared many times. CDR3 sequence (DNA): TGTGCCGGCGGACAGGGCCTCGGGACGCAGTATTTT. It encodes CAGGQGLGTQYF. The V and J genes are TRBV30 and TRBJ2-3, with 8 bases fitting TRBD1. The V segment lost 8 bases and the J segment 9 bases; nucleotides outside the gene matches: 10. Looked up from germline, CDR1 is GTSNPN and CDR2 is SVGIG (reference sequence). The CDR3 loop spans 12 amino acids.

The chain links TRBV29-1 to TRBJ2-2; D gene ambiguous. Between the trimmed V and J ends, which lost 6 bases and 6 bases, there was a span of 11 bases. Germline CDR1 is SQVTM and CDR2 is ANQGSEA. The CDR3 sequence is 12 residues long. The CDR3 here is CSVPLRPGELFF. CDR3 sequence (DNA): TGCAGCGTGCCCCTGCGCCCCGGGGAGCTGTTTTTT.

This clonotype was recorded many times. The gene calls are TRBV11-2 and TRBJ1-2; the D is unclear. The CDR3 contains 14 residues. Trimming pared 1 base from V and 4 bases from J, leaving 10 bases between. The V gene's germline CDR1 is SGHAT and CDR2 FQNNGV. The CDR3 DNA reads TGTGCCAGCAGCTTAGGTTCCGCGTTCTATGGCTACACCTTC. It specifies CASSLGSAFYGYTF.

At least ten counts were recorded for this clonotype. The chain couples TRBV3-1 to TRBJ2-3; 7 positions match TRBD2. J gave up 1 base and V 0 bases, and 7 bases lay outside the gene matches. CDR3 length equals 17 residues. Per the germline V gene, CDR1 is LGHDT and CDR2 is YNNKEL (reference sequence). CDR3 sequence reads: CASSQDMAGDGTDTQYF. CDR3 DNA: TGTGCCAGCAGCCAAGATATGGCGGGAGATGGCACAGATACGCAGTATTTT.

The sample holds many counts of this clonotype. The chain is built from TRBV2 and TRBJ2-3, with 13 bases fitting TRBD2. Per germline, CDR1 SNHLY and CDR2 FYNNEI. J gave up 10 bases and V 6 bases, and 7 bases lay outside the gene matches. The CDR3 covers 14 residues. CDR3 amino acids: CASRVGLAGTAQYF. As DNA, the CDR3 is TGTGCCAGCAGAGTGGGACTAGCGGGGACGGCGCAGTATTTT. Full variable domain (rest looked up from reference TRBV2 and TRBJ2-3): EPEVTQTPSHQVTQMGQEVILRCVPISNHLYFYWYRQILGQKVEFLVSFYNNEISEKSEIFDDQFSVERPDGSNFTLKIRSTKLEDSAMYFCASRVGLAGTAQYFGPGTRLTVL.

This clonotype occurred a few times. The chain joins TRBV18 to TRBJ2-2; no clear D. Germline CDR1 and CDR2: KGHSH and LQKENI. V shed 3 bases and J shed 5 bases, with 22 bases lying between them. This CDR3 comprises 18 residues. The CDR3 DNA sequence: TGTGCCAGCTCACCGATATGGGATTTTCGCCGTGGGACCGGGGAGCTGTTTTTT. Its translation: CASSPIWDFRRGTGELFF.

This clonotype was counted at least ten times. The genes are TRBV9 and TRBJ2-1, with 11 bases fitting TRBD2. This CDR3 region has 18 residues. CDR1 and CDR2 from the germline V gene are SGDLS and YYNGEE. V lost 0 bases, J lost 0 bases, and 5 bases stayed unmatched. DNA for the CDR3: TGTGCCAGCAGCGTAGGCACTAGCGGGGGACGCTCCTACAATGAGCAGTTCTTC. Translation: CASSVGTSGGRSYNEQFF.